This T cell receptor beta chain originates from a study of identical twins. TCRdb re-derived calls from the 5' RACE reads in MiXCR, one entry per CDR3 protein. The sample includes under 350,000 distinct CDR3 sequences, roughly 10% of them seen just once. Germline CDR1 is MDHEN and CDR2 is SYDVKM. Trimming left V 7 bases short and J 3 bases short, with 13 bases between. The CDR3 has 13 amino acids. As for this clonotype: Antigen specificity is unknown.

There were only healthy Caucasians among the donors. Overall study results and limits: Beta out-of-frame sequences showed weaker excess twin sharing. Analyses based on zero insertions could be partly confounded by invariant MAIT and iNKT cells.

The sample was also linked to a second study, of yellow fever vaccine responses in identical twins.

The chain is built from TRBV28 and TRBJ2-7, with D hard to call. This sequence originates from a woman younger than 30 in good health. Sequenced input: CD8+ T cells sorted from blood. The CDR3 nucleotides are TGTGCCAGCACTCGGTTAGACAACTACGAGCAGTACTTC. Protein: CASTRLDNYEQYF. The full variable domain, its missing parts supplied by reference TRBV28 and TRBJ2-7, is DVKVTQSSRYLVKRTGEKVFLECVQDMDHENMFWYRQDPGLGLRLIYFSYDVKMKEKGDIPEGYSVSREKKERFSLILESASTNQTSMYLCASTRLDNYEQYFGPGTRLTVT.